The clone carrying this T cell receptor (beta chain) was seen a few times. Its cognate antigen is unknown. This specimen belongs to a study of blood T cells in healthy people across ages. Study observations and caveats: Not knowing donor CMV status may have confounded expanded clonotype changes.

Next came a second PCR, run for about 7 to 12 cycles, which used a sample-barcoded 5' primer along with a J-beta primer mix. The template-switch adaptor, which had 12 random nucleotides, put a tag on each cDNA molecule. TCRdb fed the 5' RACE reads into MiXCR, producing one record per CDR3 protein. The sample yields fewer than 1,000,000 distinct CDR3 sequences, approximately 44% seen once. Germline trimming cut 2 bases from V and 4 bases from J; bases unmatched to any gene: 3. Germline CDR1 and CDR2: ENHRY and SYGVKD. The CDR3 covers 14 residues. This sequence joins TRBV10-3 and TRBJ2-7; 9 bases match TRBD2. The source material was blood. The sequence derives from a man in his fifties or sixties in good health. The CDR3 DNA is TGTGCCATCAGTGAGGGGACTAGCTATTACGAGCAGTACTTC. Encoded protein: CAISEGTSYYEQYF.